This TCR beta chain originates from a study of cytomegalovirus exposure and HLA in healthy donors. Study background: A previous analysis identified approximately 110 million unique TCR beta sequences derived from around 180 million T cells. From HLA-typed donors, an early data release held tens of millions of unique TCRs.

V gave up 8 bases and J gave up 8 bases; unmatched junction bases: 4. The CDR3 is 13 residues long. Germline-derived CDR1 and CDR2 are LGHNA and YSLEER. The PCR contained 60 Vbeta and 13 Jbeta primers. The assay was immunoSEQ multiplex PCR, and TCRdb's table has in-frame clones only and misses some. In the table there are under 200,000 clones, 75% to 85% of which are singletons. Study-level findings and limits: It was reported in a later analysis that an Asian-associated ancestry cluster showed fewer N-insertions than the approximately 690-donor mean. There was a cluster of highly shared sequence variants that was likely a sequencing artifact.

Points on this clone: Its matching antigen is unknown.

The TCR was taken from a male donor in good health and CMV-seropositive. The chain is built from TRBV4-3 and TRBJ1-6; 9 bases line up with TRBD1. The sample consisted of PBMCs. The CDR3 nucleotides are TGCGCCAGCGGGGACAGGGTTGATTCACCCCTCCACTTT. Translating gives CASGDRVDSPLHF.